This T cell receptor (beta chain) was recovered during a study of early T cells in non-severe SARS-CoV-2 infection. Across the study: Sequencing targeted bulk RNA from unsorted whole blood, leaving chains unpaired.

In TCRdb, the 5' RACE reads were re-called with MiXCR into one record per CDR3 protein. The sample yields 40,000 to 60,000 distinct CDR3 sequences, around 6.4% seen once. Germline values: CDR1 SGHDT, CDR2 YYEEEE. The CDR3 covers 17 residues. V was clipped by 2 bases and J by 0 bases; unmatched bases: 4. Sequencing used whole blood, obtained at baseline. The sequence was obtained from an adult who was a healthcare worker with PCR-confirmed SARS-CoV-2 infection or an uninfected control (not recorded which). The chain carries TRBV5-6 and TRBJ2-6; 8 bases are shared with TRBD2. The CDR3 DNA sequence: TGTGCCAGCAGCTTTCTAGCGGGTAGCTCTGGGGCCAACGTCCTGACTTTC. The encoded protein is CASSFLAGSSGANVLTF.